The clone carrying this TCR beta chain was picked up a small number of times. The antigen is undetermined. From germline, CDR1 is SQVTM and CDR2 ANQGSEA. There are 15 residues in the CDR3. Trimming cost V 0 bases and J 4 bases; bases outside gene matches: 5. The sample comes from a study of response to subunit inactivated influenza vaccine. Study-wide points: The authors offered the suggestion that each seasonal influenza vaccination recruits few new T cells.

A single record per CDR3 protein comes from TCRdb applying MiXCR to the RT-PCR reads. The table records about 650,000 distinct CDR3 sequences, 14% of them present only once. V usage is TRBV29-1 and J usage is TRBJ2-7, with 11 bases matching TRBD2. The sequences come from PBMCs from blood, collected 14 to 15 days before vaccination. The clonotype was recovered from a man in his fifties or sixties who received an inactivated influenza vaccine. The CDR3 loop is CSVEDSVAGGYEQYF. The DNA of the CDR3 is TGCAGCGTTGAAGATTCGGTAGCGGGAGGGTACGAGCAGTACTTC.